Listed below are T cell receptor beta chains from one sample, sequenced in a study of tumor and adjacent non-tumor tissue in lung cancer. TCRdb passed the multiplex PCR reads through MiXCR, listing each CDR3 protein once. Of about 110,000 distinct CDR3 sequences detected, 60% to 70% appear once; the ten largest clones hold about 20%. Sequencing was done on a sample of distant non-tumor lung tissue. The receptors derive from a man aged 55-75 years with non-small cell lung cancer. CDR3s include the opening cysteine and the closing phenylalanine or tryptophan. D genes are given only for firm matches. Not all rows give a size; the values are once, few, many and, for expanded clones, a class.

d_gene: -
abundance: -
v_gene: TRBV13
j_gene: TRBJ1-2
CDR3nt: TGTGCCAGCAGCCTTTCCATCGCTCGAAACTATGGCTACACCTTC
CDR3aa: CASSLSIARNYGYTF

d_gene: TRBD2
abundance: -
v_gene: TRBV11-3
j_gene: TRBJ2-3
CDR3nt: TGTGGCAGCTTTGGGCTAGCGGGGCCAGATACGCAGTATTTT
CDR3aa: CGSFGLAGPDTQYF

d_gene: -
abundance: -
v_gene: TRBV11-2
j_gene: TRBJ2-1
CDR3nt: TGTGCCGACAGCTTAGACGGGAGCCGCAATGAGCAGTTCTTC
CDR3aa: CADSLDGSRNEQFF

d_gene: TRBD1
abundance: -
v_gene: TRBV11-3
j_gene: TRBJ1-4
CDR3nt: TGTGCCAGCAGCTCCACCGGTACAGGGGGCTTGGGACTGTTTTTT
CDR3aa: CASSSTGTGGLGLFF

d_gene: -
abundance: -
v_gene: TRBV11-2
j_gene: TRBJ1-1
CDR3nt: TGTGCCAGTAGCCAGAGACAGTTTGAAGCTTTCTTT
CDR3aa: CASSQRQFEAFF

d_gene: TRBD2
abundance: -
v_gene: TRBV11-2
j_gene: TRBJ2-1
CDR3nt: TGTGCCAACAGCTTAGATTCCTTTAGCGGGATGAACAATGAGCAGTTCTTC
CDR3aa: CANSLDSFSGMNNEQFF

d_gene: -
abundance: many
v_gene: TRBV6-6
j_gene: TRBJ2-1
CDR3nt: TGTGCCAGCAGTTACGATCCAGGGCGGAATGAGCAGTTCTTC
CDR3aa: CASSYDPGRNEQFF

d_gene: -
abundance: -
v_gene: TRBV2
j_gene: TRBJ1-1
CDR3nt: TGTGCCAGCAGTGAGGGTAATTGGGGCACTGAAGCTTTCTTT
CDR3aa: CASSEGNWGTEAFF

d_gene: -
abundance: -
v_gene: TRBV6-5
j_gene: TRBJ1-3
CDR3nt: TGTACCAGCAGTTACTCGGGCAGCTCTGGAAACGCCATATATTTT
CDR3aa: CTSSYSGSSGNAIYF

d_gene: TRBD1
abundance: many
v_gene: TRBV6-2/TRBV6-3
j_gene: TRBJ2-7
CDR3nt: TGTGCCAGCAGGACTACCCGGGACAGAAGTTACGAGCAGTACTTC
CDR3aa: CASRTTRDRSYEQYF

d_gene: -
abundance: -
v_gene: TRBV5-1
j_gene: TRBJ2-1
CDR3nt: TGCGCCAGCAACAAAGTCCCCCATGAGCAGCTCTTC
CDR3aa: CASNKVPHEQLF

d_gene: TRBD2
abundance: -
v_gene: TRBV12-3/TRBV12-4
j_gene: TRBJ2-7
CDR3nt: TGTGCCAGCAGCAACGAACTAGCGTCCGAGCAGTACTTC
CDR3aa: CASSNELASEQYF

d_gene: TRBD2
abundance: -
v_gene: TRBV6-5
j_gene: TRBJ2-1
CDR3nt: TGTGCCAGCAGCCGTGGACTAGCGGGAGCGAATAATGAGCAGTTCTTC
CDR3aa: CASSRGLAGANNEQFF

d_gene: TRBD1
abundance: -
v_gene: TRBV11-2
j_gene: TRBJ1-6
CDR3nt: TGTGCCAGAAGCTTAGGGGGCACACCGTTTTACCACTTT
CDR3aa: CARSLGGTPFYHF

d_gene: -
abundance: many
v_gene: TRBV2
j_gene: TRBJ1-4
CDR3nt: TGTGCCAGCAGTGAAGGTCGGGCCAGAAATGAAAAACTGTTTTTT
CDR3aa: CASSEGRARNEKLFF

d_gene: TRBD1
abundance: few
v_gene: TRBV13
j_gene: TRBJ2-7
CDR3nt: TGTGCCAGCCATTGGACAGGCTCCTACGAGCAGTACTTC
CDR3aa: CASHWTGSYEQYF

d_gene: -
abundance: -
v_gene: TRBV6-5
j_gene: TRBJ2-7
CDR3nt: TGTTCCAGCAGCCCAACAGCAGGTCGGACTGGAACCTACGAGCAGTACTTC
CDR3aa: CSSSPTAGRTGTYEQYF

d_gene: -
abundance: -
v_gene: TRBV20-1
j_gene: TRBJ1-2
CDR3nt: TGCAGTGCTAGAGCGGGCGTTTTACATGGCTACACCTTC
CDR3aa: CSARAGVLHGYTF

d_gene: -
abundance: few
v_gene: TRBV4-1
j_gene: TRBJ1-1
CDR3nt: TGCGCCAGCAGCATCGGGACACACAAGAACACTGAAGCTTTCTTT
CDR3aa: CASSIGTHKNTEAFF

d_gene: TRBD1
abundance: -
v_gene: TRBV28
j_gene: TRBJ1-2
CDR3nt: TGTGCCAGCAGTCCCGGGAAAGGGGGCTCTGGCTACACCTTC
CDR3aa: CASSPGKGGSGYTF

d_gene: -
abundance: few
v_gene: TRBV24-1
j_gene: TRBJ2-2
CDR3nt: TGTGCCACCAGTGATCCGAATGCCGGACACACCGGGGAGCTGTTTTTT
CDR3aa: CATSDPNAGHTGELFF

d_gene: -
abundance: -
v_gene: TRBV5-6
j_gene: TRBJ1-1
CDR3nt: TGTGCCAGCAGCTTGGGTATTAGGAACACTGAAGCTTTCTTT
CDR3aa: CASSLGIRNTEAFF

d_gene: -
abundance: -
v_gene: TRBV5-4
j_gene: TRBJ2-1
CDR3nt: TGTGTCAGCAGCTTCATTAATGAGCAGTTCTTC
CDR3aa: CVSSFINEQFF

d_gene: -
abundance: -
v_gene: TRBV11-3
j_gene: TRBJ2-2
CDR3nt: TGTGCCAGCAGTGAACGGGCCGGGGAGCTGTTTTTT
CDR3aa: CASSERAGELFF

d_gene: -
abundance: -
v_gene: TRBV6-1
j_gene: TRBJ1-4
CDR3nt: TGTGCCAGCGGTGAAGGGTGGTGCGTAGTAGGGGCCCGGAGGGAAAAACTGTTTTTT
CDR3aa: CASGEGWCVVGARREKLFF

d_gene: TRBD2
abundance: -
v_gene: TRBV5-1
j_gene: TRBJ2-1
CDR3nt: TGCGCCATCAGCCCGGGACTAGCGGGAGGTGGGCATGAGCAGTTCTTC
CDR3aa: CAISPGLAGGGHEQFF

d_gene: -
abundance: -
v_gene: TRBV6-2/TRBV6-3
j_gene: TRBJ2-2
CDR3nt: TGTGCCAGCAGTATTCAGGGTACCGAGGAGCTGTTTTTT
CDR3aa: CASSIQGTEELFF

d_gene: -
abundance: -
v_gene: TRBV6-5
j_gene: TRBJ2-5
CDR3nt: TGTGCCAGCAGTTCCCCTCGGGATCCTTCCCAAGAGACCCAACAATTC
CDR3aa: CASSSPRDPSQETQQF

d_gene: -
abundance: -
v_gene: TRBV20-1
j_gene: TRBJ2-6
CDR3nt: TGCAGTACTCACGGGGACTCCCGCTCTGGGGCCAACGTCCTGGCTTTC
CDR3aa: CSTHGDSRSGANVLAF

d_gene: -
abundance: many
v_gene: TRBV4-1
j_gene: TRBJ2-1
CDR3nt: TGCGCCAGCAGCCAGGATGACGGCTCCTACAATGAGCAGTTCTTC
CDR3aa: CASSQDDGSYNEQFF

d_gene: TRBD2
abundance: medium-sized
v_gene: TRBV29-1
j_gene: TRBJ2-1
CDR3nt: TGCAGCGTCGAAATAAGGACTAGCGAGGCCTACAATGAGCAGTTCTTC
CDR3aa: CSVEIRTSEAYNEQFF

d_gene: -
abundance: -
v_gene: TRBV20-1
j_gene: TRBJ2-7
CDR3nt: TGCAGTGCTAGGCTGCCGTCCTACGAGCAGTACTTC
CDR3aa: CSARLPSYEQYF

d_gene: -
abundance: -
v_gene: TRBV6-2/TRBV6-3
j_gene: TRBJ2-2
CDR3nt: TGTGCCAGCAGAATTTCAGTCGTCATCGGGGAGCTGTTTTTT
CDR3aa: CASRISVVIGELFF

d_gene: -
abundance: -
v_gene: TRBV4-1
j_gene: TRBJ1-1
CDR3nt: TGCGCCAGCAGCCGAGGCCACACCGATCGGAACACTGCTGCTTCCTTT
CDR3aa: CASSRGHTDRNTAASF

d_gene: -
abundance: -
v_gene: TRBV6-5
j_gene: TRBJ2-7
CDR3nt: TGTGCCAGCAGACCCGGTCAAAGTGGCTCCTACGAGCAGTACTTC
CDR3aa: CASRPGQSGSYEQYF

d_gene: -
abundance: -
v_gene: TRBV6-5
j_gene: TRBJ1-2
CDR3nt: TGTGCCAGAAGTTTACAGCCAGGCTATGGCTACACCTTC
CDR3aa: CARSLQPGYGYTF

d_gene: TRBD1
abundance: -
v_gene: TRBV6-5
j_gene: TRBJ1-2
CDR3nt: TGTGTCAGCGGTTACGCTACCGGGACAGCCTATGGCTACACCTTC
CDR3aa: CVSGYATGTAYGYTF

d_gene: -
abundance: many
v_gene: TRBV20-1
j_gene: TRBJ2-3
CDR3nt: TGCAGTGCTAGGGACCTAGATACGCAGTATTTT
CDR3aa: CSARDLDTQYF

d_gene: -
abundance: -
v_gene: TRBV4-3
j_gene: TRBJ2-3
CDR3nt: TGCGCCAGCGGCCAAGATACGCAGTATAGCACAGATACGCAGTATTTT
CDR3aa: CASGQDTQYSTDTQYF

d_gene: -
abundance: -
v_gene: TRBV4-1
j_gene: TRBJ2-3
CDR3nt: TGTGCCAGCAGCCAAGACCCGGGCCAGGACATAGATACGCAGTATTTT
CDR3aa: CASSQDPGQDIDTQYF

d_gene: TRBD1
abundance: -
v_gene: TRBV11-1
j_gene: TRBJ1-1
CDR3nt: TGTGCCAAGAGCCTTGCCAGGGGGGGAAACACTGAAGCTTTCTTT
CDR3aa: CAKSLARGGNTEAFF

d_gene: TRBD2
abundance: many
v_gene: TRBV7-8
j_gene: TRBJ2-7
CDR3nt: TGTGCCAGCAGCTTAGTGAGGCTAGCGGGAGCCACCTACGAGCAGTACTTC
CDR3aa: CASSLVRLAGATYEQYF

d_gene: -
abundance: -
v_gene: TRBV20-1
j_gene: TRBJ1-1
CDR3nt: TGCAGTACTAGCGGGAGGCGAACGACCACTGAAGCTTTCTTT
CDR3aa: CSTSGRRTTTEAFF

d_gene: TRBD1
abundance: few
v_gene: TRBV7-9
j_gene: TRBJ1-2
CDR3nt: TGTGCCAGCAGCTCGGGGACAGAGTACACGAACTATGGCTACACCTTC
CDR3aa: CASSSGTEYTNYGYTF

d_gene: -
abundance: -
v_gene: TRBV11-2
j_gene: TRBJ2-3
CDR3nt: TGTGCCAACAGATTCGATGGGCTGGATACGCAGTATTTT
CDR3aa: CANRFDGLDTQYF

d_gene: TRBD1
abundance: -
v_gene: TRBV25-1
j_gene: TRBJ1-3
CDR3nt: TGTGCCAGCAGCGGACAGGGGAGAAACACCATATATTTT
CDR3aa: CASSGQGRNTIYF

d_gene: -
abundance: -
v_gene: TRBV20-1
j_gene: TRBJ1-5
CDR3nt: TGCAGTGCCCCCGTGGGGCGAGGTCGGCCCAAGCATTTT
CDR3aa: CSAPVGRGRPKHF

d_gene: TRBD1
abundance: -
v_gene: TRBV7-9
j_gene: TRBJ2-3
CDR3nt: TGTGCCAGCAGCCCAGGACAGGGGGTCACAAATACGCAATATTTT
CDR3aa: CASSPGQGVTNTQYF

d_gene: TRBD2
abundance: -
v_gene: TRBV11-3
j_gene: TRBJ2-7
CDR3nt: TGTACATGTAGGAGGGCTAGCGGGAGCTCCTACGAGCAGTACTTC
CDR3aa: CTCRRASGSSYEQYF

d_gene: -
abundance: many
v_gene: TRBV6-2/TRBV6-3
j_gene: TRBJ1-1
CDR3nt: TGTGCCAGCAGCCTCGTGGGGGGAACGAACACTGAAGCTTTCTTT
CDR3aa: CASSLVGGTNTEAFF

d_gene: -
abundance: -
v_gene: TRBV29-1
j_gene: TRBJ1-1
CDR3nt: TGCAGCGTTTCAGACACCCCGAACACTGAAGTTTTCTTT
CDR3aa: CSVSDTPNTEVFF

d_gene: -
abundance: many
v_gene: TRBV29-1
j_gene: TRBJ2-3
CDR3nt: TGCAGCGTTGACGGAGGAGATACGCAGTATTTT
CDR3aa: CSVDGGDTQYF

d_gene: -
abundance: -
v_gene: TRBV12-3/TRBV12-4
j_gene: TRBJ2-2
CDR3nt: TGTGCCAGCAGTCCCTCAGGGCTCGATGACACCGAGGAGCTGTTTTTT
CDR3aa: CASSPSGLDDTEELFF

d_gene: TRBD2
abundance: many
v_gene: TRBV5-6
j_gene: TRBJ2-7
CDR3nt: TGTGCCAGCAGCGGGGCGGGAGTATCTTACTACGAGCAGTACTTC
CDR3aa: CASSGAGVSYYEQYF

d_gene: TRBD2
abundance: -
v_gene: TRBV29-1
j_gene: TRBJ2-5
CDR3nt: TGTAGCGTTGAATACGTTGCGGGAGAGACCCACTACTTC
CDR3aa: CSVEYVAGETHYF

d_gene: TRBD2
abundance: many
v_gene: TRBV7-9
j_gene: TRBJ2-5
CDR3nt: TGTGCCAGCAGCATCCATAGCGGGAGGGGGGAGACCCAGTACTTC
CDR3aa: CASSIHSGRGETQYF

d_gene: TRBD1
abundance: few
v_gene: TRBV6-2/TRBV6-3
j_gene: TRBJ1-5
CDR3nt: TGTGCCAGCAGTTACTCAGGTTCAGGGGGTGCATCCCTCCAGCATTTC
CDR3aa: CASSYSGSGGASLQHF